The T cell receptor (beta chain) under discussion was sequenced for a study of blood T cell repertoires in COVID-19. Study details: Donors in the United States, Italy and Spain gave samples during acute or convalescent COVID-19. T cells, B-cell-depleted T cells, or PBMCs provided the cDNA or gDNA that served as material.

Germline V gene lookup returns CDR1 ENHRY and CDR2 SYGVKD. This CDR3 has 17 residues. The J segment lost 6 bases and the V segment lost 2 bases, leaving 11 bases of the junction unmatched. Source study methods: Estimates of nucleated cell counts were drawn from the amplification of reference gene primers. The data were produced by immunoSEQ multiplex PCR, yet TCRdb's version contains in-frame clones alone and is incomplete. The DNA was the basis for D and trimming; V, J and clone size are from that table. This sample yields roughly 250,000 clones, of which approximately 81% are seen a single time; around 0.97% belongs to the top ten.

The sample taken for sequencing was peripheral blood. The chain carries TRBV10-3 and TRBJ2-2, with 8 bases identical to TRBD1. This TCR came from a man aged 35 to 55 with acute or convalescent COVID-19. In nucleotides, the CDR3 is TGTGCCATCAGTGAGCCTCGTACAGGACAGGGTGCCGGGGAGCTGTTTTTT. This encodes CAISEPRTGQGAGELFF.